The rows below give T cell receptor beta chains drawn from one sample of a study of blood T cell repertoires in COVID-19. Some clones are missing from TCRdb's copy, which holds only in-frame ones; the method was immunoSEQ multiplex PCR. The data contain under 400,000 clones, approximately 83% of them singletons. The sequencing input was PBMCs or T cells enriched from blood (not recorded which). These TCRs come from a woman aged 40 to 55 with acute COVID-19. Each CDR3 is given with its conserved first and last residue. A D gene is named only where the DNA matches it firmly. Clone size, where shown, is once, few, many, or a class for clones that have expanded.

>TRBJ1-2|-|TRBV5-1|-
TGCGCCAGCAGCTTGGCCACAGGGTACGGCTACACCTTC
CASSLATGYGYTF
>TRBJ1-1|TRBD1|TRBV27|-
TGTGCCAGCAGGATGGGACAGGGCTACACTGAAGCTTTCTTT
CASRMGQGYTEAFF
>TRBJ1-6|-|TRBV6-5|-
TGTGCCAGCAGTCCTTCCGGGAGTTCACCCCTCCACTTT
CASSPSGSSPLHF
>TRBJ1-6|-|TRBV21-1|-
TGTGCCAGCAGCAAAAAGCGCGACTGGGGGGAAGAGGATTCACCCCTCCACTTT
CASSKKRDWGEEDSPLHF
>TRBJ2-7|-|TRBV15|-
TGTGCCACCAGCAGGGGACACAACTACGAGCAGTACTTC
CATSRGHNYEQYF
>TRBJ2-3|-|TRBV2|many
TGTGCCAGCAGTGAAGCAACAGGGTATAGCACAGATACGCAGTATTTT
CASSEATGYSTDTQYF
>TRBJ1-2|TRBD1|TRBV4-1|once
TGCGCCAGCAGCCAAGGGGGACAGGCCGCTAACTATGGCTACACCTTC
CASSQGGQAANYGYTF
>TRBJ1-5|TRBD1|TRBV7-2|-
TGTGCCAGCAGCCCCGGGACAGGGGGCCAGCCCCAGCATTTT
CASSPGTGGQPQHF
>TRBJ1-5|TRBD1|TRBV5-8|-
TGTGCCAGCAGGCGGGGACAGGTTAGCAATCAGCCCCAGCATTTT
CASRRGQVSNQPQHF
>TRBJ2-3|TRBD2|TRBV15|-
TGTGCCACCAGCAGAGTTAGCGGGGCCCCGGGAGATACGCAGTATTTT
CATSRVSGAPGDTQYF
>TRBJ2-3|-|TRBV7-8|few
TGTGCCAGCAGCTTCCACAGGGGACTGACAGATACGCAGTATTTT
CASSFHRGLTDTQYF
>TRBJ1-6|TRBD1|TRBV27|-
TGTGCCAGCAGTTCCCAGACAGGGGATAATTCACCCCTCCACTTT
CASSSQTGDNSPLHF
>TRBJ2-5|TRBD2|TRBV9|-
TGTGCCAGCAGCGACCAAGCGGGGGGTTGGGAGACCCAGTACTTC
CASSDQAGGWETQYF
>TRBJ2-7|TRBD2|TRBV4-3|-
TGCGCCAGCAGCCAAGATGCGGCCAGCGGGGATGCCTACGAGCAGTACTTC
CASSQDAASGDAYEQYF
>TRBJ2-2|TRBD2|TRBV6-1|once
TGTGCCAGCAGTGGGACTAGCGGGGGGGCAGTCAGGACCGGGGAGCTGTTTTTT
CASSGTSGGAVRTGELFF
>TRBJ2-5|TRBD2|TRBV4-3|-
TGCGCCAGCAGCCCAATAGCGGGACTAGCCACTGAGACCCAGTACTTC
CASSPIAGLATETQYF
>TRBJ1-2|-|TRBV27|-
TGTGCCACAAGGAGGACCGCGTTTTCCTATGGCTACACCTTC
CATRRTAFSYGYTF
>TRBJ1-1|-|TRBV7-9|-
TGTGCCAGCAGCTTAGCGCAGGGGCCCACTGAAGCTTTCTTT
CASSLAQGPTEAFF
>TRBJ1-2|TRBD1|TRBV7-8|-
TGTGCCAGCAGCTTCTCGGGACAGTCCCATGGCTACACCTTC
CASSFSGQSHGYTF
>TRBJ2-3|TRBD2|TRBV9|-
TGTGCCAGCAGCGCGCCGGGACTAGAAAGCACAGATACGCAGTATTTT
CASSAPGLESTDTQYF
>TRBJ1-1|TRBD1|TRBV2|-
TGTGCCAGCAGTGAAGCGAGGGGGCCGGGCACTGAAGCTTTCTTT
CASSEARGPGTEAFF
>TRBJ2-7|TRBD1|TRBV4-1|-
TGCGCCAGCAGCCAAGTTCCGGGACAGGCCTCCTACGAGCAGTACTTC
CASSQVPGQASYEQYF
>TRBJ2-3|TRBD2|TRBV27|-
TGTGCCAGCAGTTCCCGGACTAGCGGTTACACAGATACGCAGTATTTT
CASSSRTSGYTDTQYF
>TRBJ2-2|TRBD2|TRBV19|-
TGTGCCAGTAGTCGGAATAGCGGGGTCACCGGGGAGCTGTTTTTT
CASSRNSGVTGELFF
>TRBJ1-5|TRBD1|TRBV2|-
TGTGCCAGCAGTGTTGGACAGGGTAACAATCAGCCCCAGCATTTT
CASSVGQGNNQPQHF
>TRBJ1-6|TRBD1|TRBV3-1/TRBV3-2|-
TGTGCCAGCAGCACAGAGACAGGGGGCCTGGGTAATTCACCCCTCCACTTT
CASSTETGGLGNSPLHF
>TRBJ1-2|TRBD1|TRBV28|-
TGTGCCAGCAGCACTCCGGCAGGGGGCTATGGCTACACCTTC
CASSTPAGGYGYTF
>TRBJ1-1|TRBD1|TRBV10-3|-
TGTGCCATCAGGGGGACAGGCGAAGCTTTCTTT
CAIRGTGEAFF
>TRBJ1-1|-|TRBV13|-
TGTGCCAGCAGGGGACTCACGAACACTGAAGCTTTCTTT
CASRGLTNTEAFF
>TRBJ2-3|TRBD2|TRBV2|-
TGTGCCAGCAGTGCCCACGGAGCGGGGGGCACAGATACGCAGTATTTT
CASSAHGAGGTDTQYF
>TRBJ2-3|-|TRBV5-1|-
TGCGCCAGCAGCCGGGGATATTCGGCTAGCACAGATACGCAGTATTTT
CASSRGYSASTDTQYF
>TRBJ2-3|TRBD1|TRBV29-1|-
TGCAGCGCCCCACCACCCGACAGGGGCAAGGATACGCAGTATTTT
CSAPPPDRGKDTQYF
>TRBJ1-1|-|TRBV3-1/TRBV3-2|-
TGTGCCAGCAACCGGGGGGTGAACACTGAAGCTTTCTTT
CASNRGVNTEAFF
>TRBJ1-3|-|TRBV19|-
TGTGCCAGTAGTTCTAACTTTCCGGGACACCGCTCTGGAAACACCATATATTTT
CASSSNFPGHRSGNTIYF
>TRBJ2-5|TRBD1|TRBV27|-
TGTGCCAGCAGCTGGACAGGGCAGTACCAAGAGACCCAGTACTTC
CASSWTGQYQETQYF
>TRBJ2-7|TRBD1|TRBV6-5|-
TGTGCCAGCAGTCGAGGACAGGGGGAGTACTTC
CASSRGQGEYF
>TRBJ1-2|-|TRBV28|-
TGTGCCAGCAGTTTCCTGGGTGGGGCAGCTAACTATGGCTACACCTTC
CASSFLGGAANYGYTF
>TRBJ2-1|-|TRBV5-1|-
TGCGCCAGCAGCTTGGGAGCGGTAGATGAGCAGTTCTTC
CASSLGAVDEQFF
>TRBJ2-1|-|TRBV7-2|-
TGTGCCAGCAGCTTTGAGGCAGACGCCTACAATGAGCAGTTCTTC
CASSFEADAYNEQFF
>TRBJ2-1|TRBD2|TRBV14|-
TGTGCCAGCAGCCCTAGCGGGGGCTCCTACAATGAGCAGTTCTTC
CASSPSGGSYNEQFF
>TRBJ2-1|TRBD2|TRBV4-3|-
TGCGCCAGCAGCCAAGATTCACTCGGACTAGCGGGGGGCAATGAGCAGTTCTTC
CASSQDSLGLAGGNEQFF
>TRBJ2-5|TRBD2|TRBV9|-
TGTGCCAGCAGCCCTCAGACTAGCGGGGAGACCCAGTACTTC
CASSPQTSGETQYF
>TRBJ1-1|TRBD1|TRBV9|-
TGTGCCAGCAGCCCGAGCGGACAGGGAAAAACTGAAGCTTTCTTT
CASSPSGQGKTEAFF